This T cell receptor beta chain was identified during a study of cytomegalovirus exposure and HLA in healthy donors. Overall study context: An early release of data contained approximately 85 million unique TCRs, which came from HLA-typed donors.

Concerning this clone: Antigen specificity is unknown.

Amplification used 60 Vbeta primers and 13 Jbeta primers. Under the authors' procedure: Unique TCR beta chains numbered about 80 million in a later analysis, with roughly 11 million shared. Profiling relied on immunoSEQ multiplex PCR, and the TCRdb table lists in-frame clones only, not all of them. The V and J calls and clone size come from that table; D and trimming were worked out from the DNA. The table lists roughly 150,000 clones, approximately 75% of them singletons. The CDR3 consists of 17 residues. Trimming cost V 3 bases and J 9 bases; bases outside gene matches: 16. CDR1 MDHEN and CDR2 SYDVKM come from the germline V gene. Whole-study findings and limits: No immune exposure information besides CMV serostatus was available. In an earlier analysis, most TCR beta V segments were productive about 87% or about 30% of the time.

This sequence joins TRBV28 and TRBJ2-7; TRBD2 matches at 11 bases. The specimen sequenced was PBMCs. The origin of this receptor is a woman between 18 and 29 years old in good health and CMV-seronegative. This chain's CDR3 is CASSFPGTSGPTGGQYF. For the CDR3, the DNA is TGTGCCAGCAGTTTTCCCGGGACTAGCGGACCCACAGGGGGGCAGTACTTC.